The 11 T cell receptor beta chains in this list originate from one sample, sequenced in a study of T cells in Graves' hyperthyroidism and ophthalmopathy. RNA transcripts provided the source from which TCR beta CDR3 regions were amplified. TCR CDR3 underwent first-round RT-PCR with the HTBI primer set. TCRdb used MiXCR to reprocess the multiplex PCR reads, holding one entry per CDR3 protein. The table records more than 500,000 distinct CDR3 sequences, roughly 15% of them present only once. The sequenced sample was blood. The receptors shown here come from a woman aged 25 to 39 with Graves' ophthalmopathy.

Comment on this clonotype: It may be a read error: a sequence one base away is much more abundant. The rearrangement uses TRBV12-3 or TRBV12-4 and TRBJ2-3, with 7 bases lining up with TRBD1. CDR3 length equals 16 residues. The CDR3, as DNA: TGTGCCTGCAGTATGAGGGACAGAGGTTTCACAGATACGCAGTATTTT. This translates into CACSMRDRGFTDTQYF.

This clonotype has ten or more counts. The rearrangement uses TRBV27 and TRBJ2-1, with 12 positions matching TRBD2. The CDR3 is 17 residues long. The germline gives CDR1 MNHEY, CDR2 SMNVEV (reference sequence). Trimming at V came to 2 bases and at J to 0 bases, leaving 2 bases not matched to a gene. In nucleotides, the CDR3 is TGTGCCAGCAGTTTAGCTAGCGGGAGGGACTCCTACAATGAGCAGTTCTTC. The encoded protein is CASSLASGRDSYNEQFF.

This clonotype was detected many times. V and J are TRBV5-5 and TRBJ2-7, with D possibly being TRBD1 (6 bases). Germline CDR1 reads SGHKS; CDR2 reads YYEKEE (reference sequence). V was shortened by 7 bases and J by 2 bases, with 16 bases between the two germline ends. This CDR3 comprises 14 residues. The CDR3 reads CASGFPGAAYEQYF. Written as DNA, the CDR3 is TGTGCCAGCGGATTCCCAGGGGCGGCCTACGAGCAGTACTTC. Together with reference TRBV5-5 and TRBJ2-7, the CDR3 gives the full variable domain: DAGVTQSPTHLIKTRGQQVTLRCSPISGHKSVSWYQQVLGQGPQFIFQYYEKEERGRGNFPDRFSARQFPNYSSELNVNALLLGDSALYLCASGFPGAAYEQYFGPGTRLTVT.

The chain couples TRBV12-3 or TRBV12-4 to TRBJ2-6; D gene unclear. Trimming pared 3 bases from V and 4 bases from J, leaving 10 bases between. The CDR3 length is 15 residues. In DNA, the CDR3 is TGTGCCAGCAGTTTTATGGGGTGGGGGGCCAACGTCCTGACTTTC. Protein: CASSFMGWGANVLTF.

This clonotype was seen a few times. V and J are TRBV6-5 and TRBJ2-2; the D gene is possibly TRBD2 (5 bases). The germline CDR1 and CDR2 sequences are MNHEY and SVGAGI. This CDR3 is 16 amino acids long. Trimming removed 2 bases at V and 2 bases at J, with 12 bases between. CDR3 amino acids: CASSYPGLSNTGELFF. Written as DNA, the CDR3 is TGTGCCAGCAGTTACCCCGGACTTTCTAACACCGGGGAGCTGTTTTTT.

A few counts support this clonotype. The chain carries TRBV11-3 and TRBJ1-5, with 9 bases that match TRBD1. The CDR3 is 17 residues long. From germline, CDR1 is SGHNT and CDR2 YENEEA. J lost 0 bases, V lost 3 bases, and 6 bases had no gene match. This CDR3 reads CASSFGDRVYSNQPQHF. The DNA of the CDR3 is TGTGCCAGCAGCTTCGGGGACAGGGTGTATAGCAATCAGCCCCAGCATTTT.

This clonotype was detected many times. The V and J genes are TRBV7-2 and TRBJ1-5; TRBD1 is a possible D gene (5 bases). Germline V gives CDR1 SGHTA, CDR2 FQGNSA. The CDR3 runs 17 residues. Trimming shortened V by 2 bases and J by 3 bases, and 17 bases separated the two germline ends. The CDR3 DNA is TGTGCCAGCAGCTTAAGGTGGGACCGAACCTCCAATCAGCCCCAGCATTTT. It specifies CASSLRWDRTSNQPQHF.

V and J are TRBV19 and TRBJ2-7; weak D call: TRBD1 (6 bases). V lost 5 bases, J lost 2 bases, and 13 bases lay in between. The CDR3 runs 14 residues. CDR1 LNHDA and CDR2 SQIVND come from the germline V gene (reference sequence). The CDR3, as DNA: TGTGCCAGTAGTGTACAGGGTAAGGCCTACGAGCAGTACTTC. This translates into CASSVQGKAYEQYF.

This chain joins TRBV6-6 and TRBJ2-7; TRBD2 matches at 14 bases. The CDR3 runs to 16 residues. Germline V gene sequence: CDR1 MNHNY, CDR2 SVGAGI (reference sequence). With V trimmed by 2 bases and J by 3 bases, 3 bases remained unmatched. Here the CDR3 reads CASSYGTSGSYYEQYF. The CDR3 DNA sequence: TGTGCCAGCAGTTACGGGACTAGCGGGAGTTACTACGAGCAGTACTTC.

This clonotype was found a few times. The rearrangement joins TRBV6-1 to TRBJ2-7; D not resolved. Germline lookup yields CDR1 MNHNS and CDR2 SASEGT. The V end was cut by 8 bases, the J end by 0 bases, with 8 bases between. The CDR3 length is 12 residues. The CDR3 region has the DNA TGTGCCAGCGGTCAGTACTCCTACGAGCAGTACTTC. Its translation: CASGQYSYEQYF.

This rearrangement joins TRBV11-2 to TRBJ2-5; D uncertain. The CDR3 contains 13 residues. Germline V CDR1 and CDR2: SGHAT, FQNNGV. V was shortened by 5 bases and J by 9 bases, with 16 bases between the two germline ends. In DNA, the CDR3 is TGTGCCAGCAGCCCAAGCCTGCAGGACCCCCAGTACTTC. This sequence encodes CASSPSLQDPQYF.